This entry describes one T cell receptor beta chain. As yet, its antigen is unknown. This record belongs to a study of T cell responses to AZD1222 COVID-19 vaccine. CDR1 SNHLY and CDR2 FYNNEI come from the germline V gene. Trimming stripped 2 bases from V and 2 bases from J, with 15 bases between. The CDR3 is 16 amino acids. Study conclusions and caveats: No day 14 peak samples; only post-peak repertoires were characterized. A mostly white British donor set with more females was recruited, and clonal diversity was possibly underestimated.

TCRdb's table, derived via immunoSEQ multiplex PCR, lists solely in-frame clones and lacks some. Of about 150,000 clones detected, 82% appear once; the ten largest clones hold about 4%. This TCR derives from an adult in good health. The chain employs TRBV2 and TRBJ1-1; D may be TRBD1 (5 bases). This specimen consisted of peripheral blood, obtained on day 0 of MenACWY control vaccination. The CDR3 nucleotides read TGTGCCAGCAGTGAATCTGGCAGGGAGACAAACACTGAAGCTTTCTTT. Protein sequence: CASSESGRETNTEAFF.